The present T cell receptor beta chain was sequenced within a study of shared clonotypes between healthy human individuals. TCRdb's copy holds only in-frame clones and misses some; the assay was immunoSEQ multiplex PCR. In the table there are more than 600,000 clones, around 90% of which are singletons. Positively selected for CCR7, the CD45RO-negative cells used as naive CD8 cells excluded terminally differentiated effector memory CD45RA+ cells. The germline gives CDR1 LNHNV, CDR2 YYDKDF (reference sequence). V shed 4 bases and J shed 5 bases, with 14 bases lying between them. The CDR3 has 14 amino acids.

The receptor was derived from a man younger than 45 in good health. The sequenced sample consisted of naive CD8+ T cells sorted from blood. The J gene is TRBJ2-5, the V gene TRBV15, with D maybe TRBD1 (6 bases). The CDR3 here is CATSTYQGFETQYF. Written as DNA, the CDR3 is TGTGCCACCAGCACATACCAGGGGTTCGAGACCCAGTACTTC.